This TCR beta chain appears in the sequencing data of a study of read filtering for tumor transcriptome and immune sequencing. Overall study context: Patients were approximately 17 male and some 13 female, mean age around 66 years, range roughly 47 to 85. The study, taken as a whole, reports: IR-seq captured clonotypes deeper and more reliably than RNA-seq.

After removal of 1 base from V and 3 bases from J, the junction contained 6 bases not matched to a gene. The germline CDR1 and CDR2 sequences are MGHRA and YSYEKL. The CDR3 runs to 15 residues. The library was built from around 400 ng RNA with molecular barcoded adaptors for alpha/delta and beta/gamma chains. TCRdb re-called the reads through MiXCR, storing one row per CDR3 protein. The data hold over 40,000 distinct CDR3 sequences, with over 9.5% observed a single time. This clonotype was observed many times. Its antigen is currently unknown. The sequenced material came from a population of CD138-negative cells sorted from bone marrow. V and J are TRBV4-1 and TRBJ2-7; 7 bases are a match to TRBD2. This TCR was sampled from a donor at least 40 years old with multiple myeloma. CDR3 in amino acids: CASSQGAGVFYEQYF. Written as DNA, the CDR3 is TGCGCCAGCAGCCAAGGGGCGGGAGTCTTCTACGAGCAGTACTTC.